This T cell receptor beta chain is drawn from a study of CD8+CD57+ T cells in acquired aplastic anemia. Genomic DNA, the template, was used for profiling of the TCR beta VDJ and CDR3. MiXCR, run by TCRdb on the reads, gives a single entry per CDR3 protein. Among about 180,000 distinct CDR3 sequences listed, 48% were seen once. Patients chosen for sequencing had CD8+CD57+ cells that had expanded, as shown by flow cytometry. This CDR3 has 14 residues. V lost 3 bases and J lost 4, with 12 bases in between. Germline CDR1 and CDR2: ENHRY and SYGVKD. Sequencing was performed on sorted CD4+, CD8+, or CD8+CD57+ T cells (not recorded which) from PBMCs. This sequence joins TRBV10-3 and TRBJ1-1; a weak D match, TRBD1 (6 bases). The sequence was collected from a human donor with aplastic anemia. The CDR3 DNA follows: TGTGCCATCAGTGAACCGGGGGCATCCACTGAAGCTTTCTTT. It encodes CAISEPGASTEAFF.